This passage covers 29 T cell receptor beta chains from one sample sequenced in a study of siplizumab effects on memory and regulatory T cells. Assay: immunoSEQ multiplex PCR; the TCRdb copy retains only in-frame clones and omits some. The profile shows some 96,000 clones, 91% of them singletons. Sequences were obtained from CD4+ T cells sorted from blood. Receptors originate from a human donor in good health.

CDR3 region: CASSDRANSPLHF. In nucleotides, the CDR3 is TGTGCCAGCAGTGACAGGGCTAATTCACCCCTCCACTTT. The gene calls are TRBV2 and TRBJ1-6; D is perhaps TRBD1 (5 bases). The germline CDR1 and CDR2 sequences are SNHLY and FYNNEI. This CDR3 spans 13 amino acids. V was shortened by 3 bases and J by 6 bases, with 6 bases between the two germline ends.

This chain connects TRBV7-9 to TRBJ1-3; unclear D gene. This CDR3 is built from 15 residues. Germline V gene data show CDR1 as SEHNR and CDR2 as FQNEAQ (reference sequence). Trimming cost V 7 bases and J 0 bases, with 13 bases left between them. CDR3 coding DNA: TGTGCCAGCACCCCCCTACAACACTCTGGAAACACCATATATTTT. Residues: CASTPLQHSGNTIYF.

This sequence joins TRBV25-1 and TRBJ2-1; 7 nucleotides line up with TRBD1. This CDR3 region has 18 residues. Germline CDR1 and CDR2: MGHDK and SYGVNS. Trimming cost V 4 bases and J 4 bases; bases outside gene matches: 16. The chain's CDR3 is CASSAGRGRAYGYNEQFF. CDR3 in DNA: TGTGCCAGCAGTGCCGGCAGGGGGAGAGCATACGGATACAATGAGCAGTTCTTC.

The gene calls are TRBV7-2 and TRBJ1-2, with TRBD1 as a possible D gene (5 bases). Trimming pared 1 base from V and 3 bases from J, leaving 9 bases between. The CDR3 runs to 14 residues. In germline, CDR1 is SGHTA, CDR2 FQGNSA. CDR3 coding DNA: TGTGCCAGCAGCTTAGGGGGGAGGGACTATGGCTACACCTTC. This encodes CASSLGGRDYGYTF.

This clone has a single count. CDR3 nucleotides: TGTGCCAGCAGAATAAGCGGGGGAGTAGCCAAAAACATTCAGTACTTC. It specifies CASRISGGVAKNIQYF. V gene TRBV6-6 combines with J gene TRBJ2-4; 8 bases match TRBD2. V lost 6 bases, J lost 0 bases, and 7 bases stayed unmatched. Germline CDR1 MNHNY, CDR2 SVGAGI (reference sequence). The CDR3 runs to 16 residues.

This clone is a singleton in its sample. The chain is built from TRBV5-1 and TRBJ2-7, with D perhaps TRBD1 or TRBD2 (5 bases each). Trimming took off 0 bases at V and 2 bases at J, with 15 bases between the two ends. Germline V gene lookup returns CDR1 SGHRS and CDR2 YFSETQ. This CDR3 has 16 amino acids. The CDR3 here is CASSLGPGTDPYEQYF. The DNA for the CDR3 is TGCGCCAGCAGCTTGGGTCCCGGGACGGATCCCTACGAGCAGTACTTC.

The J gene is TRBJ1-1, the V gene TRBV2; maybe TRBD1 (6 bases). The germline V gene encodes CDR1 SNHLY and CDR2 FYNNEI. The CDR3 loop spans 14 amino acids. V was clipped by 1 base and J by 4 bases, with 10 bases between them. Here the CDR3 reads CASSEGTVLTEAFF. In DNA, the CDR3 is TGTGCCAGCAGTGAAGGGACAGTGCTCACTGAAGCTTTCTTT.

The chain combines TRBV7-3 with TRBJ2-3; unclear D gene. The CDR3 contains 15 residues. CDR1 and CDR2 from the germline V gene are SGHTA and FQGTGA. Deletions cut 0 bases from V and 5 bases from J, with 12 bases between. CDR3 nucleotide sequence: TGTGCCAGCAGCTTAACGTATACCGACCAAGATACGCAGTATTTT. Encoded protein: CASSLTYTDQDTQYF.

This clone has only one observation. The chain links TRBV30 to TRBJ1-5; the D gene is possibly TRBD1 (6 bases). This CDR3 contains 14 residues. CDR1 and CDR2 (germline): GTSNPN, SVGIG (reference sequence). V gave up 0 bases and J gave up 4 bases, with 10 bases separating them. CDR3 in DNA: TGTGCCTGGAGTGTTGGACAGTTAAATCAGCCCCAGCATTTT. Protein: CAWSVGQLNQPQHF.

The chain links TRBV10-3 to TRBJ2-4; 9 bases agree with TRBD1. V shed 4 bases, J shed 5 bases, and the junction held 3 bases outside the gene matches. In germline, CDR1 is ENHRY, CDR2 SYGVKD. The CDR3 loop spans 14 amino acids. CDR3 amino acids: CAISVGQGENIQYF. The CDR3 coding sequence is TGTGCCATCAGTGTGGGACAGGGTGAAAACATTCAGTACTTC.

The chain carries TRBV9 and TRBJ2-1, with a possible D match to TRBD1 (6 bases). Trimming pared 0 bases from V and 6 bases from J, leaving 10 bases between. Germline CDR1 is SGDLS and CDR2 is YYNGEE. This CDR3 has 14 amino acids. CDR3 residues: CASSVEGTRNEQFF. The DNA for the CDR3 is TGTGCCAGCAGCGTAGAAGGGACACGCAATGAGCAGTTCTTC.

This chain links TRBV4-2 with TRBJ2-7; 12 bases fit TRBD2. Germline V CDR1 and CDR2: LGHNA, YNFKEQ. V lost 0 bases and J lost 6; bases outside the gene matches: 6. CDR3 length: 16 amino acids. In DNA form, the CDR3 reads TGTGCCAGCAGCCAAGATGGCTCTAGCGGGGGGGCCGAGCAGTACTTC. Protein: CASSQDGSSGGAEQYF.

The genes are TRBV25-1 and TRBJ2-5; D is possibly TRBD1 (5 bases). Per the germline V gene, CDR1 is MGHDK and CDR2 is SYGVNS. The V end was cut by 2 bases, the J end by 4 bases, with 14 bases between. The CDR3 runs to 15 residues. As DNA, the CDR3 is TGTGCCAGCAGTGAAGGAAGCGCCCAGGGAGAGACCCAGTACTTC. Amino acids: CASSEGSAQGETQYF.

V usage is TRBV18 and J usage is TRBJ2-3, with D tentatively TRBD1 or TRBD2 (6 bases each). The CDR3 sequence is 16 residues long. CDR1 KGHSH and CDR2 LQKENI come from the germline V gene. V was pared by 3 bases and J by 2 bases, with 15 bases between. The CDR3 loop reads CASSPRRGLATDTQYF. The CDR3 DNA sequence: TGTGCCAGCTCACCCCGCCGGGGGCTGGCCACAGATACGCAGTATTTT.

The rearrangement uses TRBV7-2 and TRBJ2-6; 9 positions match TRBD2. J gave up 0 bases and V 5 bases, and 11 bases lay outside the gene matches. The CDR3 totals 19 residues. Germline CDR1 reads SGHTA; CDR2 reads FQGNSA. The CDR3 DNA reads as TGTGCCAGCAGCCCAAAAGCGGGGGGTTACTCCTCTGGGGCCAACGTCCTGACTTTC. Protein: CASSPKAGGYSSGANVLTF.

The V call is TRBV19, the J call TRBJ1-1; tentative D call: TRBD1 (5 bases). In germline, CDR1 is LNHDA, CDR2 SQIVND (reference sequence). There are 15 residues in the CDR3. V was trimmed by 5 bases and J by 0 bases, leaving 13 bases between them. The CDR3 nucleotides read TGTGCCAGTAGTGCCAGGGAAAGGATGAACACTGAAGCTTTCTTT. Its translation is CASSARERMNTEAFF.

The chain combines TRBV18 with TRBJ2-7; D is possibly TRBD1 or TRBD2 (7 bases each). The CDR3 covers 14 residues. CDR1 KGHSH and CDR2 LQKENI come from the germline V gene. Trimming took 3 bases from V and 2 from J, leaving 11 bases between them. The CDR3 loop is CASSPAGGAYEQYF. Here the CDR3 DNA reads TGTGCCAGCTCACCGGCAGGGGGGGCCTACGAGCAGTACTTC.

This rearrangement joins TRBV5-3 to TRBJ2-3, with 10 bases identical to TRBD2. TRBV5-3 is an open reading frame, and its role is uncertain. V was clipped by 2 bases and J by 2 bases; unmatched bases: 5. The CDR3 extends over 16 amino acids. The CDR3 here is CARSFTSGDPTDTQYF. CDR3 in DNA: TGTGCCAGAAGCTTTACTAGCGGGGACCCCACAGATACGCAGTATTTT.

The rearrangement uses TRBV7-2 and TRBJ1-5; perhaps TRBD1 as D (5 bases). The V gene lost 3 bases and the J gene lost 11 bases, with 11 bases spanning the gap. The CDR3 sequence is 12 residues long. CDR1 is SGHTA and CDR2 is FQGNSA in the germline V gene. CDR3 in DNA: TGTGCCAGCAGCTTCCTCGGGGCAGCCCAGCATTTT. Translated, it gives CASSFLGAAQHF.

The CDR3 loop is CSVEVIGAGGYYEQYF. Written as DNA, the CDR3 is TGCAGCGTTGAAGTTATTGGGGCAGGGGGTTACTACGAGCAGTACTTC. This chain connects TRBV29-1 to TRBJ2-7; 7 bases match TRBD1. The junction had 12 bases not matched to a gene; V was cut back by 1 base and J by 3 bases. Germline CDR1 reads SQVTM; CDR2 reads ANQGSEA. This CDR3 is built from 16 residues.

The rearrangement joins TRBV12-5 to TRBJ1-2; D unresolved. Between the trimmed V and J ends, which lost 5 bases and 6 bases, there was a span of 7 bases. The CDR3 has 11 amino acids. Germline CDR1 is LGHNT and CDR2 is FRNRAP. The CDR3 region is CASGPGNGYTF. The CDR3 region has the DNA TGTGCTAGTGGTCCTGGTAATGGCTACACCTTC.

The chain employs TRBV7-7 and TRBJ2-7; no firm D call. V lost 2 bases and J 6 bases, leaving 8 bases between the germline ends. The CDR3 length is 12 residues. Germline lookup yields CDR1 SSHAT and CDR2 FNYEAQ (reference sequence). The CDR3 DNA follows: TGTGCCAGCAGCTTATGTAGACGCGAGCAGTACTTC. This sequence encodes CASSLCRREQYF.

This rearrangement joins TRBV30 to TRBJ2-1; 12 bases are shared with TRBD1. Germline V gene sequence: CDR1 GTSNPN, CDR2 SVGIG (reference sequence). J was trimmed by 10 bases and V by 3 bases; bases with no gene match: 7. This CDR3 contains 14 residues. CDR3 coding DNA: TGTGCCTGGAGAGCCCTCGGGACAGGGGGCGAGCAGTTCTTC. Amino acids: CAWRALGTGGEQFF.

The gene calls are TRBV7-9 and TRBJ1-1; tentative D call: TRBD1 (6 bases). The CDR3 covers 13 residues. Between the trimmed V and J ends, which lost 5 bases and 5 bases, there was a span of 12 bases. Germline values: CDR1 SEHNR, CDR2 FQNEAQ (reference sequence). CDR3 DNA: TGTGCCAGCAGCCAAAGGGGGGGAACTGAAGCTTTCTTT. Translating it yields CASSQRGGTEAFF.

The J gene is TRBJ2-1, the V gene TRBV5-1; TRBD2 matches at 9 bases. The junction had 15 bases not matched to a gene; V was cut back by 4 bases and J by 10 bases. The germline V gene has CDR1 SGHRS and CDR2 YFSETQ. The CDR3 is 16 amino acids. CDR3 in amino acids: CASSPRTAGGTGEQFF. The CDR3 DNA sequence: TGCGCCAGCAGCCCCCGTACAGCGGGGGGCACGGGGGAGCAGTTCTTC.

The chain joins TRBV6-1 to TRBJ2-5; D tentatively reads TRBD1 or TRBD2 (6 bases each). The J call is uncertain, as TRBJ2-7 better fits the DNA end. The germline V gene encodes CDR1 MNHNS and CDR2 SASEGT. This CDR3 comprises 14 residues. The CDR3 spells CASLTGAASYEQYF. CDR3 bases: TGTGCCAGCTTGACGGGGGCAGCCTCCTACGAGCAGTACTTC.

This clone showed up just once. The chain combines TRBV10-3 with TRBJ1-2; 7 positions match TRBD1. J lost 0 bases, V lost 2 bases, and 0 bases had no gene match. The CDR3 contains 14 residues. Germline CDR1 is ENHRY and CDR2 is SYGVKD. The CDR3 nucleotides read TGTGCCATCAGTGAGCAGGGGGCTAACTATGGCTACACCTTC. Residues: CAISEQGANYGYTF.

This rearrangement joins TRBV5-1 to TRBJ2-3; 11 positions match TRBD2. Trimming cost V 0 bases and J 0 bases; bases outside gene matches: 3. CDR3 length: 17 residues. CDR1 is SGHRS and CDR2 is YFSETQ in the germline V gene. The CDR3, as DNA: TGCGCCAGCAGCTTGGCCGGGACTAGCGGTAGCACAGATACGCAGTATTTT. The encoded protein is CASSLAGTSGSTDTQYF. Full variable domain (outside the CDR3, taken from reference TRBV5-1 and TRBJ2-3): KAGVTQTPRYLIKTRGQQVTLSCSPISGHRSVSWYQQTPGQGLQFLFEYFSETQRNKGNFPGRFSGRQFSNSRSEMNVSTLELGDSALYLCASSLAGTSGSTDTQYFGPGTRLTVL.

The chain joins TRBV27 to TRBJ2-7, with a possible D match to TRBD1 (6 bases). Trimming shortened V by 5 bases and J by 4 bases, and 15 bases separated the two germline ends. CDR3 length equals 14 residues. Per germline, CDR1 MNHEY and CDR2 SMNVEV (reference sequence). This CDR3 is CASSPGQRLYEQYF. The CDR3 DNA is TGTGCCAGCAGTCCTGGACAGAGATTATACGAGCAGTACTTC.